Listed below are T cell receptor beta chains from one sample, sequenced in a study of response to subunit inactivated influenza vaccine. MiXCR, applied by TCRdb to the RT-PCR reads, yields one record per CDR3 protein. Of 450,000 to 600,000 distinct CDR3 sequences listed, 16% were seen once; the top ten hold 2.5% to 3.5%. The sequenced sample was CD4+ T cells sorted from PBMCs, obtained around 2 years after vaccination. These receptors were obtained from a man aged 50 to 69 who received an inactivated influenza vaccine. Each CDR3 is given with its conserved first and last residue. The D gene is left open where the match is weak. Not all rows give a size; the values are once, few, many and, for expanded clones, a class.

j_gene: TRBJ2-1
abundance: NA
d_gene: NA
v_gene: TRBV3-1
CDR3nt: TGTGCCAGCAGCCAACGGGACTCCGCCAATGAGCAGTTCTTC
CDR3aa: CASSQRDSANEQFF

j_gene: TRBJ2-1
abundance: few
d_gene: TRBD1
v_gene: TRBV6-2/TRBV6-3
CDR3nt: TGTGCCAGCAGTGACCTACAGGGGGTCAATGAGCAGTTCTTC
CDR3aa: CASSDLQGVNEQFF

j_gene: TRBJ2-1
abundance: NA
d_gene: NA
v_gene: TRBV20-1
CDR3nt: TGCAGTGCTAGAGATTTGGTAGGGGTCAATGAGCAGTTCTTC
CDR3aa: CSARDLVGVNEQFF

j_gene: TRBJ2-5
abundance: many
d_gene: NA
v_gene: TRBV6-1
CDR3nt: TGTGCCAGCAGTGATTCAGGGGCCCGGGAGACCCAGTACTTC
CDR3aa: CASSDSGARETQYF

j_gene: TRBJ2-1
abundance: many
d_gene: TRBD2
v_gene: TRBV4-2
CDR3nt: TGTGCCAGCAGCCACGGAGGGACTAGCGGAGGCAATGAGCAGTTCTTC
CDR3aa: CASSHGGTSGGNEQFF

j_gene: TRBJ2-3
abundance: many
d_gene: TRBD2
v_gene: TRBV12-3/TRBV12-4
CDR3nt: TGTGCCAGCAGTTTAGCGAGCGGGGCCACAGATACGCAGTATTTT
CDR3aa: CASSLASGATDTQYF

j_gene: TRBJ2-2
abundance: many
d_gene: TRBD2
v_gene: TRBV5-5
CDR3nt: TGTGCCAGCAGCTTGGACGGGGGGACCACCGGGGAGCTGTTTTTT
CDR3aa: CASSLDGGTTGELFF

j_gene: TRBJ2-1
abundance: NA
d_gene: TRBD2
v_gene: TRBV7-8
CDR3nt: TGTGCCAGCAGACCGAGCAGGACTAGCGGGACCTCCCCTTACAATGAGCAGTTCTTC
CDR3aa: CASRPSRTSGTSPYNEQFF

j_gene: TRBJ2-3
abundance: few
d_gene: NA
v_gene: TRBV3-1
CDR3nt: TGTGCCAGCAGCCAAGGTACTAGGGTGGGCACAGATACGCAGTATTTT
CDR3aa: CASSQGTRVGTDTQYF

j_gene: TRBJ1-1
abundance: many
d_gene: NA
v_gene: TRBV2
CDR3nt: TGTGCCAGCAGTGAAATGGGGAGGACTGAAGCTTTCTTT
CDR3aa: CASSEMGRTEAFF

j_gene: TRBJ1-2
abundance: few
d_gene: TRBD1
v_gene: TRBV7-2
CDR3nt: TGTGCCAGCAGCTTAGTGGGACAGGGGTATGGCTACACCTTC
CDR3aa: CASSLVGQGYGYTF

j_gene: TRBJ2-1
abundance: few
d_gene: TRBD2
v_gene: TRBV11-2
CDR3nt: TGTGCCAGCAGCTTAAGGGGGACTAGCGGGACCGGTGAGCAGTTCTTC
CDR3aa: CASSLRGTSGTGEQFF

j_gene: TRBJ2-4
abundance: NA
d_gene: NA
v_gene: TRBV6-2/TRBV6-3
CDR3nt: TGTGCCAGCAGTTCGCTAGCCAAAAACATTCAGTACTTC
CDR3aa: CASSSLAKNIQYF

j_gene: TRBJ1-4
abundance: once
d_gene: NA
v_gene: TRBV2
CDR3nt: TGTGCCAGCAGTGAACTTGTGAAGGGGAGGGTTGGAACTAATGAAAAACTGTTTTTT
CDR3aa: CASSELVKGRVGTNEKLFF

j_gene: TRBJ2-7
abundance: NA
d_gene: TRBD2
v_gene: TRBV20-1
CDR3nt: TGCAGTGCTAGAGGGGGGTTCTCTCGACTAGCGGGAGTAGGCGAGCAGTACTTC
CDR3aa: CSARGGFSRLAGVGEQYF

j_gene: TRBJ2-1
abundance: NA
d_gene: NA
v_gene: TRBV12-3/TRBV12-4
CDR3nt: TGTGCCAGCAGTAGTCCGGGGCTAGTCTATGAGCAGTTCTTC
CDR3aa: CASSSPGLVYEQFF

j_gene: TRBJ2-7
abundance: NA
d_gene: NA
v_gene: TRBV29-1
CDR3nt: TGCAGCGTTGTACAGCGATTCTCCTACGAGCAGTACTTC
CDR3aa: CSVVQRFSYEQYF

j_gene: TRBJ2-6
abundance: few
d_gene: NA
v_gene: TRBV14
CDR3nt: TGTGCCAGCAGCAGGGGTCCCTCTGGGGCCAACGTCCTGACTTTC
CDR3aa: CASSRGPSGANVLTF

j_gene: TRBJ2-3
abundance: few
d_gene: NA
v_gene: TRBV12-3/TRBV12-4
CDR3nt: TGTGCCAGCAGTGACAAGTCCGGGAGCAGAGATACGCAGTATTTT
CDR3aa: CASSDKSGSRDTQYF

j_gene: TRBJ1-5
abundance: NA
d_gene: NA
v_gene: TRBV29-1
CDR3nt: TGCAGCGTTTCGGTCAGGCGGGATCAGCCCCAGCATTTT
CDR3aa: CSVSVRRDQPQHF

j_gene: TRBJ2-7
abundance: NA
d_gene: NA
v_gene: TRBV5-5
CDR3nt: TGTGCCAGCAGCGTGGACAGCCCCAGCTCCTACGAGCAGTACTTC
CDR3aa: CASSVDSPSSYEQYF

j_gene: TRBJ2-7
abundance: few
d_gene: TRBD2
v_gene: TRBV3-1
CDR3nt: TGTGCCAGCAGCCAAGGGTTCGCACCGGGACTACTCTCCTACGAGCAGTACTTC
CDR3aa: CASSQGFAPGLLSYEQYF

j_gene: TRBJ1-2
abundance: few
d_gene: NA
v_gene: TRBV20-1
CDR3nt: TGCAGTGCCTACGGGACGGCTAGAAACTATGGCTACACCTTC
CDR3aa: CSAYGTARNYGYTF

j_gene: TRBJ2-3
abundance: NA
d_gene: NA
v_gene: TRBV5-1
CDR3nt: TGCGCCAGCAGCAGACCAGCTACGGGAGATACGCAGTATTTT
CDR3aa: CASSRPATGDTQYF

j_gene: TRBJ1-1
abundance: NA
d_gene: NA
v_gene: TRBV2
CDR3nt: TGTGCCAGCGGTAATCCGGGACAAGTGAACACTGAAGCTTTCTTT
CDR3aa: CASGNPGQVNTEAFF

j_gene: TRBJ1-1
abundance: NA
d_gene: NA
v_gene: TRBV7-2
CDR3nt: TGTGCCAGCAGCCGACTTGGGAATGAAGCTTTCTTT
CDR3aa: CASSRLGNEAFF

j_gene: TRBJ1-4
abundance: few
d_gene: NA
v_gene: TRBV4-3
CDR3nt: TGCGCCAGCAGCCAAACTTTTTTAGGTGAAAAACTGTTTTTT
CDR3aa: CASSQTFLGEKLFF

j_gene: TRBJ1-2
abundance: NA
d_gene: TRBD1
v_gene: TRBV2
CDR3nt: TGTGCCAGCAGTCCCGCGGGACAGTTCAACTATGGCTACACCTTC
CDR3aa: CASSPAGQFNYGYTF

j_gene: TRBJ2-5
abundance: few
d_gene: NA
v_gene: TRBV20-1
CDR3nt: TGCAGTGCTAGCATCAGGATTGGAGAGACCCAGTACTTC
CDR3aa: CSASIRIGETQYF

j_gene: TRBJ1-4
abundance: few
d_gene: TRBD1
v_gene: TRBV3-1
CDR3nt: TGTGCCAGCAGCCCCGGGGACAGGGGAAGGGAAAAACTGTTTTTT
CDR3aa: CASSPGDRGREKLFF

j_gene: TRBJ1-2
abundance: NA
d_gene: NA
v_gene: TRBV3-1
CDR3nt: TGTGCCAGCAGCCACCCGACAGGACTCAACTATGGCTACACCTTC
CDR3aa: CASSHPTGLNYGYTF

j_gene: TRBJ2-5
abundance: NA
d_gene: NA
v_gene: TRBV7-2
CDR3nt: TGTGCCAGCAGCCCCTCTAGAGCAGAGACCCAGTACTTC
CDR3aa: CASSPSRAETQYF

j_gene: TRBJ2-5
abundance: few
d_gene: TRBD1
v_gene: TRBV6-1
CDR3nt: TGTGCCAGCAGTGACCGACAGGGAATGGAACAAGAGACCCAGTACTTC
CDR3aa: CASSDRQGMEQETQYF

j_gene: TRBJ2-3
abundance: NA
d_gene: NA
v_gene: TRBV5-1
CDR3nt: TGCGCCACCAAAATCTCCCCCGGAGGGAGTACAGATACGCAGTATTTT
CDR3aa: CATKISPGGSTDTQYF

j_gene: TRBJ2-5
abundance: few
d_gene: NA
v_gene: TRBV7-8
CDR3nt: TGTGCCAGCAGCCCGCTGACGATGGGGGAGACCCAGTACTTC
CDR3aa: CASSPLTMGETQYF

j_gene: TRBJ2-1
abundance: NA
d_gene: NA
v_gene: TRBV5-5
CDR3nt: TGTGCCAGCAGCACAGCGGACAGCCCCTACAATGAGCAGTTCTTC
CDR3aa: CASSTADSPYNEQFF

j_gene: TRBJ2-3
abundance: few
d_gene: TRBD1
v_gene: TRBV20-1
CDR3nt: TGCAGTGCTAGATGGGACAGGGGAGGTGATACGCAGTATTTT
CDR3aa: CSARWDRGGDTQYF

j_gene: TRBJ2-7
abundance: NA
d_gene: TRBD2
v_gene: TRBV7-8
CDR3nt: TGTCCCAGCAGCTCCTGGACTAGCGGGAGCTCCTACGAGCAGTACTTC
CDR3aa: CPSSSWTSGSSYEQYF

j_gene: TRBJ1-5
abundance: few
d_gene: TRBD1
v_gene: TRBV10-3
CDR3nt: TGTGCCACGACAGGGACGGATAGCAATCAGCCCCAGCATTTT
CDR3aa: CATTGTDSNQPQHF

j_gene: TRBJ2-1
abundance: few
d_gene: TRBD2
v_gene: TRBV10-2
CDR3nt: TGCGCCAGCATTCCAATGAGCGGGGGCTCCTACAATGAGCAGTTCTTC
CDR3aa: CASIPMSGGSYNEQFF

j_gene: TRBJ2-7
abundance: NA
d_gene: TRBD2
v_gene: TRBV7-2
CDR3nt: TGTGCCAGCAGACTAGTAGCGGGAGCCTCCTACGAGCAGTACTTC
CDR3aa: CASRLVAGASYEQYF

j_gene: TRBJ1-5
abundance: few
d_gene: NA
v_gene: TRBV7-9
CDR3nt: TGTGCCAGCAGCTTAGCGTCAGGGATGAGAAATCAGCCCCAGCATTTT
CDR3aa: CASSLASGMRNQPQHF

j_gene: TRBJ2-2
abundance: few
d_gene: NA
v_gene: TRBV19
CDR3nt: TGTGCCAGTAGTCCCCCTTACCGGTTTACCGGGGAGCTGTTTTTT
CDR3aa: CASSPPYRFTGELFF

j_gene: TRBJ1-5
abundance: many
d_gene: NA
v_gene: TRBV19
CDR3nt: TGTGCCAGTACCAAATCCTGGGGATCCAATCAGCCCCAGCATTTT
CDR3aa: CASTKSWGSNQPQHF

j_gene: TRBJ2-1
abundance: NA
d_gene: TRBD1
v_gene: TRBV10-2
CDR3nt: TGCGCCAGACCGGGACAGTATTACAATGAGCAGTTCTTC
CDR3aa: CARPGQYYNEQFF

j_gene: TRBJ1-4
abundance: few
d_gene: NA
v_gene: TRBV28
CDR3nt: TGTGCCAGTAGAGCCTCGGGGGGACGTAATGAAAAACTGTTTTTT
CDR3aa: CASRASGGRNEKLFF

j_gene: TRBJ1-2
abundance: few
d_gene: NA
v_gene: TRBV12-3/TRBV12-4
CDR3nt: TGTGCCAGCAGTCCCTGGGGTCAATCGTCGGACTATGGCTACACCTTC
CDR3aa: CASSPWGQSSDYGYTF